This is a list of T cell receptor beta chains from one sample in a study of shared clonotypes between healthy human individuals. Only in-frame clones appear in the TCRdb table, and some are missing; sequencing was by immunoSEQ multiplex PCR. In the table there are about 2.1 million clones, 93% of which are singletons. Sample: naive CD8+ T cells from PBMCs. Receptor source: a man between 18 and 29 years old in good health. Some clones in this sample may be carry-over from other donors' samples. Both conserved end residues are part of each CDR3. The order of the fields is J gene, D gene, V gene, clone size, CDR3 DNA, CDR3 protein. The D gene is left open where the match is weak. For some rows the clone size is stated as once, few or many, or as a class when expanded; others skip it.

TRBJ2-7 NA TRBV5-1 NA TGCGCCAGCAGCTTGGAAGACTCGGGCGAGCAGTACTTC CASSLEDSGEQYF
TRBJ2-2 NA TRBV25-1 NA TGTGCCAGCAGTGAATGGGCGGGAAACACCGGGGAGCTGTTTTTT CASSEWAGNTGELFF
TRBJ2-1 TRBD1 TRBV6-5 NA TGTGCCAGCCTCGATCCGGGACAGGGGACGGATGAGCAGTTCTTC CASLDPGQGTDEQFF
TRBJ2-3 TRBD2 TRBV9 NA TGTGCCAGCAGCTCAGGACTAGCGGGACTAGGCACAGATACGCAGTATTTT CASSSGLAGLGTDTQYF
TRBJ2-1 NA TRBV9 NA TGTGCCAGCAGCGTTAGCGGAAACCTTTACAATGAGCAGTTCTTC CASSVSGNLYNEQFF
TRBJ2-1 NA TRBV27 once TGTGCCAGCAGTCCAAGCCCGAGGGGTGAGCAGTTCTTC CASSPSPRGEQFF
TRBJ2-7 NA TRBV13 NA TGTGCCAGCAGCATAACAGGGTCGTACGAGCAGTACTTC CASSITGSYEQYF
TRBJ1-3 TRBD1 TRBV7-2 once TGTGCCAGCAGCTTAGTGTCCGGGACAGCTAGAAACACCATATATTTT CASSLVSGTARNTIYF
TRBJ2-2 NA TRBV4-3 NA TGCGCCAGCAGCGCACGACTGTACACCGGGGAGCTGTTTTTT CASSARLYTGELFF
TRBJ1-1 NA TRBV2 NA TGTGCCAGCAGACTTGTGGGGCAGTGGGAGGAAGCTTTCTTT CASRLVGQWEEAFF
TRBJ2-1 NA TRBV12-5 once TGTGCTAGTGGTTCCGCCGTGGGGTATACTGAGCAGTTCTTC CASGSAVGYTEQFF
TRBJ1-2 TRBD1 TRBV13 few TGTGCCAGCAGCTTAGACAGGGGAGGCTACACCTTC CASSLDRGGYTF
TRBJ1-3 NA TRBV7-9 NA TGTGCCAGCAGCTTATCCCGGGCAGACTCTGGAAACACCATATATTTT CASSLSRADSGNTIYF
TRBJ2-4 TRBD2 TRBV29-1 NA TGCAGCGTTGTACTAGCGGGAGTCATTCAGTACTTC CSVVLAGVIQYF
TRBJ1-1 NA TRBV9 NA TGTGCCAGCAGCGTCGCGGGCTTCATGAACACTGAAGCTTTCTTT CASSVAGFMNTEAFF
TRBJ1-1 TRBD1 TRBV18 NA TGTGCCAGCTCACCAGACAGGGGGAGTATGTACACTGAAGCTTTCTTT CASSPDRGSMYTEAFF
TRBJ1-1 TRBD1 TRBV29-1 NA TGCAGCGTTGAAGAGGACAGGGACCTCCCTATGAACACTGAAGCTTTCTTT CSVEEDRDLPMNTEAFF
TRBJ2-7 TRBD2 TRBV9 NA TGTGCCAGCGGACGGAACAAGCGGGATCCCTCCTACGAGCAGTACTTC CASGRNKRDPSYEQYF
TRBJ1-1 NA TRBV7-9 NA TGTGCCAGCAGCTTAGCGTCGGGACACACTGAAGCTTTCTTT CASSLASGHTEAFF
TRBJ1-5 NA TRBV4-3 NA TGCGCCAGCAGCCAAGAGGTGTCAGCACGGGGGCCCCAGCATTTT CASSQEVSARGPQHF
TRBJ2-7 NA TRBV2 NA TGTGCCAGCAGACTGGGTCCTAGCGTCACCTACGAGCAGTACTTC CASRLGPSVTYEQYF